The rows below give T cell receptor beta chains drawn from one sample of a study of blood T cell repertoires in COVID-19. Data came from immunoSEQ multiplex PCR; TCRdb stores just in-frame clones and leaves some out. Among about 140,000 clones, over 60% were seen once, and the ten largest hold 3.5% to 5%. Specimen: peripheral blood. The receptors come from a woman of 80 years or more with active or convalescent COVID-19. CDR3s include the opening cysteine and the closing phenylalanine or tryptophan. Fields, in order: V gene, clone size, D gene, J gene, CDR3 protein, CDR3 DNA. A D gene is named only where the DNA matches it firmly. Size values are once, few and many counts, or a class for expanded clones, and some rows have none.

v_gene: TRBV30
abundance: .
d_gene: .
j_gene: TRBJ2-2
CDR3aa: CAWSVFAGTGELFF
CDR3nt: TGTGCCTGGAGTGTCTTCGCGGGCACCGGGGAGCTGTTTTTT

v_gene: TRBV5-1
abundance: .
d_gene: .
j_gene: TRBJ2-7
CDR3aa: CASSLFPGSAEQYF
CDR3nt: TGCGCCAGCAGCTTGTTCCCAGGGTCGGCCGAGCAGTACTTC

v_gene: TRBV18
abundance: .
d_gene: TRBD1
j_gene: TRBJ1-4
CDR3aa: CASSPRGQGAGNEKLFF
CDR3nt: TGTGCCAGCTCACCACGTGGACAGGGGGCGGGAAATGAAAAACTGTTTTTT

v_gene: TRBV28
abundance: many
d_gene: .
j_gene: TRBJ1-5
CDR3aa: CASSLPGPQPQHF
CDR3nt: TGTGCCAGCAGTTTGCCAGGGCCACAGCCCCAGCATTTT

v_gene: TRBV19
abundance: .
d_gene: .
j_gene: TRBJ1-1
CDR3aa: CASTPSGAEAFF
CDR3nt: TGTGCCAGTACCCCCTCCGGGGCTGAAGCTTTCTTT

v_gene: TRBV11-1
abundance: few
d_gene: .
j_gene: TRBJ1-1
CDR3aa: CASSLARGAMNTEAFF
CDR3nt: TGTGCCAGCAGCTTAGCTCGGGGGGCTATGAACACTGAAGCTTTCTTT

v_gene: TRBV19
abundance: .
d_gene: .
j_gene: TRBJ1-1
CDR3aa: CASSILGRSWAFF
CDR3nt: TGTGCCAGTAGTATATTGGGGAGGTCATGGGCTTTCTTT

v_gene: TRBV28
abundance: .
d_gene: .
j_gene: TRBJ1-2
CDR3aa: CASSLGATGGYGYTF
CDR3nt: TGTGCCAGCAGTTTAGGGGCTACGGGGGGCTATGGCTACACCTTC

v_gene: TRBV7-9
abundance: .
d_gene: TRBD1
j_gene: TRBJ1-2
CDR3aa: CASSHGGTGGHGYTF
CDR3nt: TGTGCCAGCAGCCACGGAGGGACAGGGGGTCATGGCTACACCTTC

v_gene: TRBV4-1
abundance: .
d_gene: TRBD1
j_gene: TRBJ2-7
CDR3aa: CASSPRTGYSYEQYF
CDR3nt: TGCGCCAGCAGCCCGAGGACAGGGTACTCCTACGAGCAGTACTTC

v_gene: TRBV6-6
abundance: .
d_gene: .
j_gene: TRBJ2-3
CDR3aa: CASSYWGSRTDTQYF
CDR3nt: TGTGCCAGCAGTTACTGGGGCAGCCGCACAGATACGCAGTATTTT

v_gene: TRBV27
abundance: once
d_gene: .
j_gene: TRBJ2-7
CDR3aa: CASSRGYEQYF
CDR3nt: TGTGCCAGCAGTAGAGGCTACGAGCAGTACTTC

v_gene: TRBV19
abundance: .
d_gene: .
j_gene: TRBJ2-5
CDR3aa: CASRGNQETQYF
CDR3nt: TGTGCCAGCCGGGGGAACCAAGAGACCCAGTACTTC

v_gene: TRBV23-1
abundance: .
d_gene: TRBD1
j_gene: TRBJ1-1
CDR3aa: CASSHSAGQGGAFF
CDR3nt: TGCGCCAGCAGTCATTCCGCGGGACAGGGAGGCGCTTTCTTT

v_gene: TRBV5-1
abundance: .
d_gene: TRBD1
j_gene: TRBJ1-1
CDR3aa: CASSFQGTENTEAFF
CDR3nt: TGCGCCAGCAGCTTTCAAGGGACAGAGAACACTGAAGCTTTCTTT

v_gene: TRBV7-3
abundance: .
d_gene: .
j_gene: TRBJ2-5
CDR3aa: CASSLIGGDKTQYF
CDR3nt: TGTGCCAGCAGCTTAATTGGTGGGGACAAGACCCAGTACTTC

v_gene: TRBV7-9
abundance: .
d_gene: .
j_gene: TRBJ1-5
CDR3aa: CASSLGQGGVGNQPQHF
CDR3nt: TGTGCCAGCAGCTTAGGCCAGGGCGGCGTCGGCAATCAGCCCCAGCATTTT

v_gene: TRBV5-6
abundance: .
d_gene: TRBD1
j_gene: TRBJ2-1
CDR3aa: CASSFIRGQGHEQFF
CDR3nt: TGTGCCAGCAGCTTCATCCGGGGACAGGGTCATGAGCAGTTCTTC

v_gene: TRBV6-5
abundance: .
d_gene: .
j_gene: TRBJ1-1
CDR3aa: CASSYSWAKDTEAFF
CDR3nt: TGTGCCAGCAGTTACTCATGGGCGAAGGACACTGAAGCTTTCTTT

v_gene: TRBV19
abundance: few
d_gene: TRBD2
j_gene: TRBJ2-5
CDR3aa: CASSAGTSGEETQYF
CDR3nt: TGTGCCAGTAGTGCCGGGACTAGCGGGGAAGAGACCCAGTACTTC

v_gene: TRBV7-2
abundance: .
d_gene: .
j_gene: TRBJ1-5
CDR3aa: CASSLRQTLGNQPQHF
CDR3nt: TGTGCCAGCAGCCTACGACAGACCCTCGGCAATCAGCCCCAGCATTTT

v_gene: TRBV30
abundance: few
d_gene: .
j_gene: TRBJ2-2
CDR3aa: CAWNKILNTGELFF
CDR3nt: TGTGCCTGGAATAAAATTCTAAACACCGGGGAGCTGTTTTTT

v_gene: TRBV11-1
abundance: .
d_gene: .
j_gene: TRBJ1-2
CDR3aa: CASRSGTSNYGYTF
CDR3nt: TGTGCCAGCCGATCCGGGACTTCTAACTATGGCTACACCTTC

v_gene: TRBV7-8
abundance: .
d_gene: TRBD1
j_gene: TRBJ1-1
CDR3aa: CASSPTGVPNTEAFF
CDR3nt: TGTGCCAGCAGCCCGACAGGGGTTCCGAACACTGAAGCTTTCTTT

v_gene: TRBV30
abundance: .
d_gene: .
j_gene: TRBJ1-4
CDR3aa: CAWRETGLRLGYDEKLFF
CDR3nt: TGTGCCTGGAGGGAAACAGGGTTAAGGCTGGGGTATGATGAAAAACTGTTTTTT

v_gene: TRBV27
abundance: .
d_gene: .
j_gene: TRBJ2-7
CDR3aa: CASSLSGGPYEQYF
CDR3nt: TGTGCCAGCAGTTTATCGGGGGGACCCTACGAGCAGTACTTC

v_gene: TRBV28
abundance: few
d_gene: TRBD2
j_gene: TRBJ2-3
CDR3aa: CASSFLAGTDTQYF
CDR3nt: TGTGCCAGCAGTTTTCTAGCGGGGACAGATACGCAGTATTTT

v_gene: TRBV28
abundance: .
d_gene: .
j_gene: TRBJ2-1
CDR3aa: CASSLSYNEQFF
CDR3nt: TGTGCCAGCAGTCTTAGCTACAATGAGCAGTTCTTC

v_gene: TRBV5-1
abundance: few
d_gene: TRBD1
j_gene: TRBJ2-7
CDR3aa: CASSTHPDRGAEQYF
CDR3nt: TGCGCCAGCAGCACGCACCCAGACAGGGGTGCCGAGCAGTACTTC

v_gene: TRBV2
abundance: .
d_gene: .
j_gene: TRBJ2-5
CDR3aa: CASTGTSRETQYF
CDR3nt: TGTGCCAGCACAGGAACATCAAGAGAGACCCAGTACTTC

v_gene: TRBV30
abundance: .
d_gene: .
j_gene: TRBJ1-6
CDR3aa: CAWSGAQASSYNSPLHF
CDR3nt: TGTGCCTGGAGTGGAGCACAGGCGAGCTCCTATAATTCACCCCTCCACTTT

v_gene: TRBV19
abundance: .
d_gene: .
j_gene: TRBJ2-2
CDR3aa: CACNQPGTAGRTGELFF
CDR3nt: TGTGCCTGTAATCAACCCGGGACCGCGGGACGCACCGGGGAGCTGTTTTTT

v_gene: TRBV27
abundance: .
d_gene: .
j_gene: TRBJ2-1
CDR3aa: CASSNPPRAGDLGEQFF
CDR3nt: TGTGCCAGCAGTAATCCCCCGAGGGCAGGGGATTTGGGTGAGCAGTTCTTC

v_gene: TRBV30
abundance: .
d_gene: TRBD1
j_gene: TRBJ2-2
CDR3aa: CAWGQGANTGELFF
CDR3nt: TGTGCCTGGGGCCAGGGGGCGAACACCGGGGAGCTGTTTTTT

v_gene: TRBV30
abundance: .
d_gene: .
j_gene: TRBJ2-2
CDR3aa: CAWSVEGQLTGELFF
CDR3nt: TGTGCCTGGAGTGTCGAAGGACAGTTAACCGGGGAGCTGTTTTTT

v_gene: TRBV2
abundance: .
d_gene: TRBD2
j_gene: TRBJ2-1
CDR3aa: CASSRGLAGGYYNEQFF
CDR3nt: TGTGCCAGCAGTCGCGGACTAGCGGGGGGATACTACAATGAGCAGTTCTTC

v_gene: TRBV7-2
abundance: .
d_gene: .
j_gene: TRBJ1-5
CDR3aa: CASSLGRVGNQPQHF
CDR3nt: TGTGCCAGCAGCTTAGGCCGGGTCGGCAATCAGCCCCAGCATTTT

v_gene: TRBV30
abundance: .
d_gene: TRBD2
j_gene: TRBJ2-2
CDR3aa: CAWPGLAETGELFF
CDR3nt: TGTGCCTGGCCGGGACTAGCGGAAACCGGGGAGCTGTTTTTT

v_gene: TRBV5-1
abundance: .
d_gene: TRBD2
j_gene: TRBJ2-3
CDR3aa: CASSSLIAGPTDTQYF
CDR3nt: TGCGCCAGCAGCTCCCTGATAGCGGGGCCCACAGATACGCAGTATTTT

v_gene: TRBV6-2/TRBV6-3
abundance: .
d_gene: .
j_gene: TRBJ1-2
CDR3aa: CASSPGTPVTF
CDR3nt: TGTGCCAGCAGTCCCGGGACACCGGTCACCTTC

v_gene: TRBV27
abundance: .
d_gene: .
j_gene: TRBJ2-3
CDR3aa: CASSLQWFNLDTQYF
CDR3nt: TGTGCCAGCAGTCTACAGTGGTTCAATTTGGATACGCAGTATTTT

v_gene: TRBV11-2
abundance: .
d_gene: .
j_gene: TRBJ1-4
CDR3aa: CASSLGPGSNEKLFF
CDR3nt: TGTGCCAGCAGCTTAGGACCGGGAAGTAATGAAAAACTGTTTTTT